This T cell receptor (beta chain) came from a study of cytomegalovirus exposure and HLA in healthy donors (dated by TCRdb to about 2017). Study-wide context: In an earlier analysis of under 600 of the donors, approximately 300 Gb of sequence data and roughly 100 million unique TCR beta sequences from about 190 million T cells were reported. An early release covering about 600 HLA-typed donors comprised roughly 300 gigabases of sequencing data and 65 million to 100 million unique TCR sequences. Among the roughly 400 genotyped donors, approximately 81% belonged to the genetic ancestry cluster associated with self-reported Caucasian donors. The study was designed to test whether signatures of past pathogen exposure could be identified by cataloging public T cell receptors. The T cell repertoires of under 700 subjects were profiled by immunosequencing and related to cytomegalovirus serostatus. A separate validation cohort of roughly 110 different subjects was used in addition to the 666-subject first cohort. High-throughput TCR immunosequencing, statistical association of individual TCRs with disease status, and machine learning were combined to predict cytomegalovirus infection status. A later analysis re-examined previously published TCR beta repertoires from 500 to 700 donors and added high-resolution HLA genotyping to investigate patterns of TCR occurrence. The later analysis used no new phenotypic data to find candidate immune exposures, relying instead on TCR beta sequences and their occurrence across donors. An earlier analysis of 587 of the donors used high-throughput TCR beta sequencing to judge whether each TCR beta V gene segment behaved as functional or pseudogenic. Donor age, sex, ethnicity and CMV serostatus were collected together with the repertoire data. A later genetic analysis used genome-wide SNP genotypes for 398 of the 666 donors, treating that subset as a discovery cohort. All discovery cohort repertoires had been generated on a single sequencing platform. Class I and class II HLA loci were covered by the typing at four-digit resolution. Typing coverage differed by locus: A, B, C, DRB1 and DQB1 were typed in roughly 620-640 donors, DQA1 in about 550, DPA1 in 600 to 610, and DPB1 in 400 to 480. Roughly five DR-DQ haplotypes were handled as single units for association and clustering, since linkage in the cohort was strong. Across 300 to 400 genotyped donors of the cohort, an average of approximately 220,000 unique TCR beta nucleotide sequences per donor were sequenced, and approximately 17% of those sequences were non-productive.

The paper's findings and limits, for the study overall: A later analysis found that HLA-associated TCR beta chains were more clonally expanded and had lower generation probabilities than equally common non-associated chains. Most TCR sequences were observed very rarely across donors, whereas some public TCRs were present in many individuals. When HLA alleles, especially DR and DQ, strongly co-occurred, TCR associations were difficult to assign to individual alleles. Because HLA typing was unavailable for some donors at each locus, only the typed subset was used in association tests. Only TCR beta chains were sequenced in this cohort, and the absence of alpha or paired-chain data limited detectable features. The only immune exposure information available for the cohort was CMV serostatus. Roughly uniform sequencing depth across donors was assumed in presence/absence analyses, although this assumption may not hold. According to a later genetic analysis, donors in an Asian-associated ancestry cluster had fewer N-insertions in productive TCRs than the approximately 630-donor mean. The 87-base-pair reads could not distinguish some IMGT-functional V segments, including TRBV6-2 and TRBV6-3, so those segments were excluded. Because counts were too low, 15 to 20 rarely observed V segments, including chromosome 9 orphons, were excluded from the earlier analysis of roughly 580 of the donors. Broadly in line with IMGT annotations, most TCR beta V segments showed up in productive rearrangements about 87% or about 30% of the time in an earlier analysis of several hundred of the donors. The classifier was reported to diagnose cytomegalovirus status with high specificity and sensitivity in both the original and validation cohorts. A few of the identified cytomegalovirus-associated TCR beta chains were confirmed in vitro to be specific for cytomegalovirus antigens. A group of highly shared sequence variants was considered likely to be a technical artifact of the sequencing pipeline. A total of 164 TCR beta chains were listed by the study as associated with cytomegalovirus. An association between a missense DCLRE1C variant and V-gene and J-gene trimming of TCR beta chains was found in a later genetic analysis and replicated in an independent cohort. A further reported finding was that TCR beta sequences accurately predicted the HLA-A and HLA-B alleles for most subjects in the first cohort. According to a later analysis, TCR association rates differed among HLA loci, with DRB1 alleles showing the most associated TCRs and HLA-C alleles showing the fewest. In a later analysis, most CMV-associated TCR beta chains were found to appear HLA-restricted, with HLA associations seemingly driven largely by CMV exposure. In a later analysis, more than 15,000 TCR beta sequences were associated with specific HLA alleles at a false discovery rate of 0.05. A later analysis reported that several top co-occurrence clusters appeared linked to parvovirus B19, influenza, CMV and Epstein-Barr virus. Linkage disequilibrium might explain the correlated functional status among segregating V segments, but an unknown experimental factor could not be ruled out. The authors suggested that the approach could potentially be extended to other disease states and immunological phenotypes.

Library creation used the immunoSEQ multiplex PCR assay. For the multiplex PCR, a mixture combining 60 forward primers for TCR Vbeta segments and 13 reverse primers for TCR Jbeta segments was used. A multiplex PCR assay on genomic DNA amplified the CDR3 region of rearranged TCR beta genes. On the Illumina HiSeq System, the amplified TCR beta libraries were sequenced as 87-base-pair reads. As for the authors' bioinformatics: In a later analysis, roughly 80 million unique TCR beta chains were counted across the approximately 620 repertoires, and approximately 11 million of these chains were shared by at least two donors. Raw reads were error-corrected and collapsed into unique sequences by a nearest-neighbor algorithm in which closely related sequences were merged to remove PCR and sequencing errors. To assign V, D and J gene segments, CDR3 sequences were aligned to IMGT reference sequences. For a sequence to be retained, a match of at least six nucleotides was required to both a V gene segment and a J gene segment. Rearrangements were classified as productive when the CDR3 lacked stop codons and remained in frame with V and J, and all other rearrangements were classified as non-productive. CDR3 was defined according to IMGT convention as the region running from the second conserved V-encoded cysteine to the conserved J-encoded phenylalanine. In an earlier analysis of around 600 of the donors, sequences lacking an unambiguous match to a single V gene segment were excluded. An earlier analysis of roughly 590 of the donors called V segments functional above 56.7% productive rearrangements and segregating when the between-donor standard deviation exceeded 5%. To diagnose cytomegalovirus status from the catalog of TCR beta chain sequences, a statistical classification framework was built. V and J gene assignment, in a later analysis, came from comparing TCR nucleotide sequences with IMGT/GENE-DB human TR gene sequences. In a later analysis, CDR3 sequences and most-parsimonious VDJ recombination scenarios were assigned using the TCRdist pipeline. In a later analysis, every TCR beta chain was defined by the combination of its CDR3 amino acid sequence and its V-gene family, and reads without a unique V-gene family were dropped. To address suspected cross-contamination and a sequencing artifact, a later analysis removed 592 highly shared, low-generation-probability nucleotide sequences. For each public chain, a later analysis derived a clonal expansion index from normalized ranks of inferred template counts within each repertoire. In a later analysis, generation probabilities were computed using a VDJ recombination model fitted to out-of-frame rearrangements, and the results were checked against IGoR. Hypergeometric tests were used in a later analysis to score TCR-TCR, TCR-HLA and TCR-CMV co-occurrence, with a repertoire-size bias correction applied to the TCR pairs. A later analysis estimated false discovery rates by permuting HLA or CMV assignments 20 times. In a later analysis, co-occurring TCRs were grouped with DBSCAN, and TCRdist sequence similarity was added when clustering was performed within HLA-allele-positive subsets. Repertoires with fewer than 30,000 or more than 120,000 public chains were left out of co-occurrence clustering, as were five repertoires with anomalous nucleotide sharing. This immuneACCESS table, as held by TCRdb, lists in-frame sequences with V and J called but not all clones. Of the missing ones, under half trace to an unresolved V gene in checked studies; the others have no known cause. That table furnishes V, J and clone size, whereas the DNA furnished D and trimming. For this sample there are over 40,000 clones; roughly 73% appear just once. The ten largest clonotypes hold 2.5% to 3% of the sample.

In total, 600 or so healthy bone marrow donors made up the cohort. All cohort members were sampled while nominally healthy, although unrecorded immune exposures were likely present. The donor was CMV seropositive and belonged to the group of 250 to 300 seropositive cohort members. A peripheral blood sample was provided by each donor, and peripheral blood mononuclear cells were used for TCR beta sequencing. The Qiagen DNeasy Blood Extraction Kit was used to extract genomic DNA from the blood cell samples. Concerning this clone itself: Its antigen is not yet known. Base qualities are not provided; no much larger clone lies one nucleotide away.

Counted from cysteine to phenylalanine, this CDR3 has 15 amino acids. The read is trimmed to its CDR3 DNA, 45 bases read in frame from base 1. Sequences SGHRS (CDR1) and YFSETQ (CDR2) are obtained from the germline V gene. V loses 2 bases, J loses 0 bases, and the germline ends lie 9 bases apart. The sample comprised PBMCs. The chain is encoded by TRBV5-1 joined to TRBJ2-1; tentative D gene TRBD2, with 7 bases matching. The sequence came from a middle-aged woman in good health and CMV-seropositive. In nucleotide form, the sequence is TGCGCCAGCAGCTTTGGGGGGGCCTCCTACAATGAGCAGTTCTTC. Its protein is CASSFGGASYNEQFF.